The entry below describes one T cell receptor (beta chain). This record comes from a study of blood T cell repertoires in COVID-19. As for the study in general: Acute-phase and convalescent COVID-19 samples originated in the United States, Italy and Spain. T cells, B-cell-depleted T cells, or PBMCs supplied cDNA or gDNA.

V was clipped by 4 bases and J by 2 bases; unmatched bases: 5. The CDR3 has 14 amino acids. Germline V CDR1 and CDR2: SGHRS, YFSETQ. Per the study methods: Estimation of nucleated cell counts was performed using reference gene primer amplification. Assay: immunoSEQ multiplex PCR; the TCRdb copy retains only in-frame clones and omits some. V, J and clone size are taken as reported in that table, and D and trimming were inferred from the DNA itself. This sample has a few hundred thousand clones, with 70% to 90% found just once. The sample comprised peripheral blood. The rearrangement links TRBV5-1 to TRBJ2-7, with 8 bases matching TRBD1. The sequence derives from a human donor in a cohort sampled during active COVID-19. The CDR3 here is CASSTTGVAYEQYF. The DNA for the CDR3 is TGCGCCAGCAGCACGACAGGGGTAGCCTACGAGCAGTACTTC.